Here is one T cell receptor (beta chain) with its context. V was shortened by 2 bases and J by 0 bases, with 7 bases between the two germline ends. CDR3 length: 14 residues. CDR1 is KGHSY, CDR2 FQNENV, per germline. The data originate from a study of control samples from healthy donors and cancer patients. Sequencing was performed with immunoSEQ multiplex PCR; in TCRdb, only in-frame clones are kept and a portion is missing. The data hold roughly 150,000 clones, with 89% observed a single time. The TCR originated in a man aged 30 to 39 in good health. Sequenced input: blood. The genes are TRBV16 and TRBJ2-5; D is uncertain. Written as DNA, the CDR3 is TGTGCCAGCAGCCAAAGGGCGAACCAAGAGACCCAGTACTTC. It yields the protein CASSQRANQETQYF.